One and the same sample provided the 25 T cell receptor beta chains below, sequenced in a study of cytomegalovirus exposure and HLA in healthy donors. Use of 60 Vbeta and 13 Jbeta primers characterized the PCR. The data were produced by immunoSEQ multiplex PCR, yet TCRdb's version contains in-frame clones alone and is incomplete. The sample holds about 130,000 clones; about 85% are singletons and the top ten take around 1.7%. Sequencing used PBMCs. Source of these receptors: a boy younger than 18 in good health and CMV-seronegative.

This clone was observed once. In DNA, the CDR3 is TGTGCCAGCTCACCACTCGACAGGGTGAATGAGCAGTTCTTC. This encodes CASSPLDRVNEQFF. V usage is TRBV18 and J usage is TRBJ2-1; 7 bases are a match to TRBD1. Losses at the gene ends were 1 base for V and 7 bases for J; bases not matched to a gene: 4. CDR1 and CDR2 (germline): KGHSH, LQKENI. The CDR3 is 14 amino acids.

The gene calls are TRBV7-2 and TRBJ2-7, with 11 bases that match TRBD2. With 4 bases clipped from V and 4 bases from J, the junction kept 6 bases outside the gene matches. This CDR3 is built from 15 residues. Germline V gives CDR1 SGHTA, CDR2 FQGNSA. The CDR3 region is CASSSTSGSRYEQYF. CDR3 bases: TGTGCCAGCAGCTCCACTAGCGGGAGTAGGTACGAGCAGTACTTC.

The chain joins TRBV4-3 to TRBJ2-7; a weak D match, TRBD1 (5 bases). V was clipped by 2 bases and J by 5 bases, with 19 bases between them. Germline CDR1 LGHNA, CDR2 YSLEER. The CDR3 spans 16 residues. CDR3 DNA sequence: TGCGCCAGCAGCCAACTCCTCGCCCTACAGGTACACGAGCAGTACTTC. It encodes CASSQLLALQVHEQYF.

The gene calls are TRBV7-8 and TRBJ2-7; D might be TRBD2 (6 bases). V gave up 1 base and J gave up 6 bases, with 16 bases separating them. The CDR3 is made up of 15 amino acids. Germline CDR1 is SGHVS and CDR2 is FQNEAQ. DNA of the CDR3: TGTGCCAGCAGCTTAGGATGGTCGGGAGCGCCCGAGCAGTACTTC. It codes for CASSLGWSGAPEQYF. Complete variable domain (other parts from reference TRBV7-8 and TRBJ2-7): GAGVSQSPRYKVAKRGQDVALRCDPISGHVSLFWYQQALGQGPEFLTYFQNEAQLDKSGLPSDRFFAERPEGSVSTLKIQRTQQEDSAVYLCASSLGWSGAPEQYFGPGTRLTVT.

The rearrangement joins TRBV7-2 to TRBJ2-5; the D gene is possibly TRBD1 (6 bases). From germline, CDR1 is SGHTA and CDR2 FQGNSA. The CDR3 covers 15 residues. V lost 1 base and J lost 3, with 12 bases in between. The DNA for the CDR3 is TGTGCCAGCAGCTTAGAATACAGGACAGAAGAGACCCAGTACTTC. Amino acid sequence: CASSLEYRTEETQYF.

This sequence joins TRBV11-3 and TRBJ1-3, with 7 bases matching TRBD1. The CDR3 is made up of 13 amino acids. The junction had 2 bases not matched to a gene; V was cut back by 5 bases and J by 4 bases. The germline V gene has CDR1 SGHNT and CDR2 YENEEA. The CDR3 reads CASSKTGGNTIYF. CDR3 DNA sequence: TGTGCCAGCAGCAAGACAGGGGGAAACACCATATATTTT.

This clone has more than one count but fewer than ten. The chain joins TRBV2 to TRBJ1-1; tentatively, D is TRBD1 (5 bases). V dropped 6 bases and J dropped 0 bases, with 11 bases sitting between them. Germline V gene data show CDR1 as SNHLY and CDR2 as FYNNEI. The CDR3 has 14 amino acids. The CDR3 loop reads CASSLGALNTEAFF. CDR3 in DNA: TGTGCCAGCAGCTTAGGGGCTTTGAACACTGAAGCTTTCTTT.

The chain employs TRBV5-4 and TRBJ1-1; possible D gene TRBD1, 6 bases. The CDR3 contains 13 residues. Looked up from germline, CDR1 is SGHNT and CDR2 is YYREEE (reference sequence). V was cut by 0 bases and J by 5 bases, with 8 bases left in between. The CDR3 spells CASSLAGVTEAFF. The CDR3 DNA follows: TGTGCCAGCAGCTTGGCAGGGGTTACTGAAGCTTTCTTT. The full variable domain, its missing parts supplied by reference TRBV5-4 and TRBJ1-1, is ETGVTQSPTHLIKTRGQQVTLRCSSQSGHNTVSWYQQALGQGPQFIFQYYREEENGRGNFPPRFSGLQFPNYSSELNVNALELDDSALYLCASSLAGVTEAFFGQGTRLTVV.

The chain combines TRBV7-6 with TRBJ1-3, with D uncertain. Trimming took 1 base from V and 1 from J, leaving 8 bases between them. The CDR3 contains 15 residues. Germline values: CDR1 SGHVS, CDR2 FNYEAQ. CDR3 region: CASSLGGFSGNTIYF. CDR3 nucleotide sequence: TGTGCCAGCAGCTTAGGAGGCTTTTCTGGAAACACCATATATTTT. The variable domain in full, completed from reference TRBV7-6 and TRBJ1-3, reads GAGVSQSPRYKVTKRGQDVALRCDPISGHVSLYWYRQALGQGPEFLTYFNYEAQQDKSGLPNDRFSAERPEGSISTLTIQRTEQRDSAMYRCASSLGGFSGNTIYFGEGSWLTVV.

J is TRBJ2-1 and V is TRBV19, with TRBD2 identical over 11 bases. V trimming: 5 bases; J trimming: 8 bases; junction bases outside the gene matches: 8. This CDR3 spans 15 amino acids. Germline V gene sequence: CDR1 LNHDA, CDR2 SQIVND (reference sequence). The CDR3: CASSPLAGVSDEQFF. The CDR3 DNA is TGTGCCAGTAGTCCACTAGCGGGAGTTAGCGATGAGCAGTTCTTC. Using reference TRBV19 and TRBJ2-1 for the parts outside the CDR3, the full variable domain is DGGITQSPKYLFRKEGQNVTLSCEQNLNHDAMYWYRQDPGQGLRLIYYSQIVNDFQKGDIAEGYSVSREKKESFPLTVTSAQKNPTAFYLCASSPLAGVSDEQFFGPGTRLTVL.

This chain connects TRBV7-6 to TRBJ2-3; TRBD2 matches at 14 bases. Germline-derived CDR1 and CDR2 are SGHVS and FNYEAQ. This CDR3 contains 16 residues. Trimming took 5 bases from V and 5 from J; bases not matched to a gene: 6. The DNA of the CDR3 is TGTGCCAGCAGCCCCAAGACTAGCGGGGGGGAAGATACGCAGTATTTT. Translated, it gives CASSPKTSGGEDTQYF.

CDR3 loop: CASSPPREDTQYF. The CDR3 nucleotides are TGTGCCAGCAGCCCTCCACGGGAGGATACGCAGTATTTT. The J gene is TRBJ2-3, the V gene TRBV9; D perhaps matches TRBD2 (6 bases). Trimming removed 4 bases at V and 6 bases at J, with 12 bases between. Germline loops: CDR1 SGDLS, CDR2 YYNGEE. This CDR3 comprises 13 residues.

This clone has only a few counts. The rearrangement joins TRBV4-2 to TRBJ2-2, with a weak D call TRBD1 (5 bases). CDR3 length equals 14 residues. V lost 1 base to trimming and J lost 4 bases, with 7 bases between them. Germline V gives CDR1 LGHNA, CDR2 YNFKEQ. CDR3 residues: CASSQGGGTGELFF. The CDR3 DNA reads TGTGCCAGCAGCCAAGGGGGCGGCACCGGGGAGCTGTTTTTT.

This clone was counted between two and nine times. V is TRBV27 and J is TRBJ2-1; D is unresolved. Germline loops: CDR1 MNHEY, CDR2 SMNVEV (reference sequence). CDR3 length equals 10 residues. Trimming pared 7 bases from V and 6 bases from J, leaving 4 bases between. The CDR3: CASILNEQFF. The DNA for the CDR3 is TGTGCCAGCATCCTCAATGAGCAGTTCTTC.

V gene TRBV6-1 combines with J gene TRBJ2-2; TRBD2 might be the D (7 bases). CDR1 and CDR2 from the germline V gene are MNHNS and SASEGT. V shed 8 bases and J shed 6 bases, with 19 bases lying between them. The CDR3 loop spans 15 amino acids. DNA for the CDR3: TGTGCCAGCTACTCAGAAAGGGGGAGGGCCGGGGAGCTGTTTTTT. Translated, it gives CASYSERGRAGELFF.

The chain combines TRBV25-1 with TRBJ2-3; 9 positions match TRBD1. CDR1 and CDR2 (germline): MGHDK, SYGVNS. V was clipped by 6 bases and J by 0 bases; unmatched bases: 13. This CDR3 is 18 amino acids long. The chain's CDR3 is CASRPGQGSHYSTDTQYF. CDR3 coding DNA: TGTGCCAGCAGGCCGGGACAGGGATCTCATTATAGCACAGATACGCAGTATTTT.

The gene calls are TRBV7-8 and TRBJ2-7; tentatively, D is TRBD1 (5 bases). V lost 5 bases to trimming and J lost 0 bases, with 17 bases between them. CDR1 and CDR2 (germline): SGHVS, FQNEAQ. CDR3 size: 16 residues. CDR3 DNA sequence: TGTGCCAGCAGCCCCCTTGCTCAGACAGTCTCCTACGAGCAGTACTTC. Residues: CASSPLAQTVSYEQYF.

The rearrangement links TRBV7-3 to TRBJ2-5, with TRBD2 matching over 10 bases. Trimming took 3 bases from V and 5 from J; bases not matched to a gene: 6. CDR3 size: 15 residues. CDR1 is SGHTA and CDR2 is FQGTGA in the germline V gene. CDR3 sequence: CASSFQAGGGETQYF. Here the CDR3 DNA reads TGTGCCAGCAGCTTCCAAGCGGGAGGGGGGGAGACCCAGTACTTC.

The V and J genes are TRBV19 and TRBJ2-7; 11 nucleotides match TRBD1. There are 15 residues in the CDR3. Germline CDR1 and CDR2: LNHDA and SQIVND (reference sequence). Trimming removed 6 bases from V and 3 bases from J; junction bases left unmatched: 7. The CDR3 region is CASSPMGQGVYEQYF. CDR3 nucleotide sequence: TGTGCCAGTAGCCCTATGGGACAGGGGGTCTACGAGCAGTACTTC.

This chain uses TRBV5-1 with TRBJ2-3; TRBD2 agrees at 15 bases. V shed 0 bases, J shed 3 bases, and the junction held 5 bases outside the gene matches. The CDR3 runs to 18 residues. In germline, CDR1 is SGHRS, CDR2 YFSETQ. For the CDR3, the DNA is TGCGCCAGCAGCTTGGGGGGGACTAGCGGGGGGCCGACAGATACGCAGTATTTT. This codes for CASSLGGTSGGPTDTQYF.

This chain uses TRBV7-2 with TRBJ2-5, with 7 nucleotides matching TRBD2. Germline trimming cut 7 bases from V and 3 bases from J; bases unmatched to any gene: 8. CDR3 length: 14 amino acids. The V gene's germline CDR1 is SGHTA and CDR2 FQGNSA. In DNA, the CDR3 is TGTGCCAGCACCTTTCTGGGGGGGGAAGAGACCCAGTACTTC. It codes for CASTFLGGEETQYF.

This clone was recorded only once. The CDR3 region is CASSRDRDEQFF. The CDR3 DNA reads TGTGCCAGCTCACGCGACAGGGATGAGCAGTTCTTC. The chain employs TRBV18 and TRBJ2-1, with 7 positions matching TRBD1. V shed 4 bases and J 8 bases; nucleotides not matched to a gene: 2. This CDR3 comprises 12 residues. Germline V gene lookup returns CDR1 KGHSH and CDR2 LQKENI.

The chain is built from TRBV4-2 and TRBJ1-5; D is unresolved. Trimming left V 1 base short and J 0 bases short, with 7 bases between. This CDR3 has 15 amino acids. Per germline, CDR1 LGHNA and CDR2 YNFKEQ. The CDR3 DNA reads TGTGCCAGCAGCCAAGCAGGAAATAGCAATCAGCCCCAGCATTTT. Protein sequence: CASSQAGNSNQPQHF.

The gene calls are TRBV23-1 and TRBJ2-7; tentatively, D is TRBD2 (6 bases). TRBV23-1 is flagged as an ORF with uncertain function. The CDR3 spans 15 residues. V was shortened by 9 bases and J by 4 bases, with 22 bases between the two germline ends. CDR3 region: CARQPGTVLCYEQYF. The DNA for the CDR3 is TGCGCCAGGCAACCCGGGACTGTCCTTTGTTACGAGCAGTACTTC.

The chain links TRBV27 to TRBJ2-7; 11 bases map to TRBD2. The CDR3 totals 16 residues. Germline V gene data show CDR1 as MNHEY and CDR2 as SMNVEV (reference sequence). After removal of 3 bases from V and 2 bases from J, the junction contained 6 bases not matched to a gene. In DNA, the CDR3 is TGTGCCAGCAGTTTTTCTAGCGGGGGGCGTACCTACGAGCAGTACTTC. Amino acids: CASSFSSGGRTYEQYF.